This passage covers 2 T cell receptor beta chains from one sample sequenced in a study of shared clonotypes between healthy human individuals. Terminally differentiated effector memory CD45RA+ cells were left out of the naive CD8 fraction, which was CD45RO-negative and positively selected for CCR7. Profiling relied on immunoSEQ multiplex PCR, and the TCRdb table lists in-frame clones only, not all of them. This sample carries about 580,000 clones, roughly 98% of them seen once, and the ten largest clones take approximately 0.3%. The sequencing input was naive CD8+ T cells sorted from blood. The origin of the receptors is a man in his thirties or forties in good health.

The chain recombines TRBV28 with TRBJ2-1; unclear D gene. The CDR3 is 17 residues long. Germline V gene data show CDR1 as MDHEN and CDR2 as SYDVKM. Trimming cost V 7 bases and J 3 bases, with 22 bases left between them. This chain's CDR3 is CASKNMVREHDYNEQFF. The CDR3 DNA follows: TGTGCCAGCAAGAACATGGTGCGTGAGCATGACTACAATGAGCAGTTCTTC.

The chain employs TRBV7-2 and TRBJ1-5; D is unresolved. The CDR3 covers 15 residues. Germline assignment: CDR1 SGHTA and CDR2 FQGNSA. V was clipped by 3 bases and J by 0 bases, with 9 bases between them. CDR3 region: CASSFPGRSNQPQHF. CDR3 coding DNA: TGTGCCAGCAGCTTCCCAGGCCGTAGCAATCAGCCCCAGCATTTT.